This T cell receptor (beta chain) was profiled in a study of identical twins. Findings and caveats of the study: Sequences that were out-of-frame, alpha and twin-shared displayed an excess of low generation probability. Models predicted less out-of-frame TCR alpha sharing in monozygotic twins than was found. A lower insertion count was a feature of abundant cord blood beta clonotypes, with no such feature in memory repertoires.

Germline CDR1 and CDR2: DFQATT and SNEGSKA (reference sequence). V lost 3 bases, J lost 0 bases, and 7 bases stayed unmatched. The CDR3 runs to 15 residues. At least ten counts were recorded for this clonotype. Its matching antigen is unknown. A single record per CDR3 protein comes from TCRdb applying MiXCR to the 5' RACE reads. The repertoire holds 250,000 to 350,000 distinct CDR3 sequences, with roughly 9.7% as singletons. The same specimen was also included in a second study, on yellow fever vaccine responses in identical twins. That paper states: A vaccine T cell response that seemed partly convergent and partly personalized was reported in twins.

The J gene is TRBJ2-7, the V gene TRBV20-1, with TRBD2 identical over 8 bases. Sequencing was done on a sample of CD8+ T cells sorted from blood. The origin of this receptor is a woman aged 18-29 years in good health. CDR3 nucleotides: TGCAGTGCTAGGGCACTAGCGGACAACTCCTACGAGCAGTACTTC. Translating it yields CSARALADNSYEQYF.